These 10 T cell receptor beta chains share one sample of origin, sequenced in a study of blood T cell repertoires in COVID-19. Here immunoSEQ multiplex PCR was the method, and the copy in TCRdb shows in-frame clones only, minus some. The data contain under 450,000 clones, 75% to 90% of them singletons. The source material was peripheral blood. The receptor source for this set is a woman in her sixties or seventies with COVID-19, enrolled during active disease.

This sequence joins TRBV7-2 and TRBJ1-1, with 8 bases aligning to TRBD1. The germline gives CDR1 SGHTA, CDR2 FQGNSA. V was clipped by 5 bases and J by 6 bases; unmatched bases: 11. The CDR3 length is 15 residues. CDR3 amino acids: CASSGIGQGISEAFF. CDR3 bases: TGTGCCAGCAGCGGGATAGGACAGGGAATCTCTGAAGCTTTCTTT.

This rearrangement joins TRBV4-2 to TRBJ1-5; possible D gene TRBD1, 5 bases. Germline V gene data show CDR1 as LGHNA and CDR2 as YNFKEQ. This CDR3 spans 14 amino acids. V lost 1 base, J lost 3 bases, and 7 bases lay in between. In DNA form, the CDR3 reads TGTGCCAGCAGCCAAGCGACAGCCAATCAGCCCCAGCATTTT. Encoded protein: CASSQATANQPQHF.

This chain connects TRBV7-3 to TRBJ2-3; 7 nucleotides agree with TRBD2. The CDR3 spans 18 residues. Germline CDR1 SGHTA, CDR2 FQGTGA. J lost 4 bases, V lost 1 base, and 14 bases had no gene match. The DNA of the CDR3 is TGTGCCAGCAGCTTAAATCCCAGCGTAACTAGCGCGTCAGATACGCAGTATTTT. It translates to CASSLNPSVTSASDTQYF. Full variable domain (missing parts from reference TRBV7-3 and TRBJ2-3): GAGVSQTPSNKVTEKGKYVELRCDPISGHTALYWYRQSLGQGPEFLIYFQGTGAADDSGLPNDRFFAVRPEGSVSTLKIQRTERGDSAVYLCASSLNPSVTSASDTQYFGPGTRLTVL.

The V gene is TRBV9, the J gene TRBJ2-3; D uncertain. Trimming removed 1 base at V and 0 bases at J, with 9 bases between. The germline gives CDR1 SGDLS, CDR2 YYNGEE. This CDR3 is 15 amino acids long. CDR3 sequence (DNA): TGTGCCAGCAGCGTAATGAGAGCTAGCACAGATACGCAGTATTTT. It is translated as CASSVMRASTDTQYF.

This sequence joins TRBV19 and TRBJ2-1, with 7 bases matching TRBD1. This CDR3 contains 15 residues. In germline, CDR1 is LNHDA, CDR2 SQIVND (reference sequence). After removal of 6 bases from V and 0 bases from J, the junction contained 5 bases not matched to a gene. CDR3 DNA: TGTGCCAGTAGCAATAGGGGGCGCTCCTACAATGAGCAGTTCTTC. Its protein is CASSNRGRSYNEQFF. The complete variable domain, with remaining parts taken from reference TRBV19 and TRBJ2-1, reads DGGITQSPKYLFRKEGQNVTLSCEQNLNHDAMYWYRQDPGQGLRLIYYSQIVNDFQKGDIAEGYSVSREKKESFPLTVTSAQKNPTAFYLCASSNRGRSYNEQFFGPGTRLTVL.

This chain links TRBV6-5 with TRBJ2-3, with 8 bases that match TRBD1. After removal of 7 bases from V and 3 bases from J, the junction contained 6 bases not matched to a gene. Looked up from germline, CDR1 is MNHEY and CDR2 is SVGAGI. CDR3 length equals 14 residues. CDR3 in amino acids: CASTSGQGTDTQYF. The DNA of the CDR3 is TGTGCCAGCACCAGCGGACAGGGTACAGATACGCAGTATTTT.

The rearrangement links TRBV12-5 to TRBJ2-7, with 11 positions matching TRBD1. Germline CDR1 LGHNT, CDR2 FRNRAP. The CDR3 contains 17 residues. J lost 1 base, V lost 0 bases, and 5 bases had no gene match. CDR3 sequence reads: CASGLVLGTGGSYEQYF. CDR3 DNA: TGTGCTAGTGGTTTGGTACTTGGGACAGGGGGTTCCTACGAGCAGTACTTC.

The chain carries TRBV14 and TRBJ1-6; 7 bases agree with TRBD1. Germline CDR1 and CDR2: SGHDN and FVKESK. The CDR3 is 14 residues long. V was clipped by 4 bases and J by 10 bases; unmatched bases: 7. In DNA form, the CDR3 reads TGTGCCAGCAGCCCAGGGGGGACATTATCACCCCTCCACTTT. Translated: CASSPGGTLSPLHF.

This clone is a singleton in its sample. The chain recombines TRBV12-3 or TRBV12-4 with TRBJ2-7, with no clear D. The CDR3 length is 10 residues. The V end was cut by 10 bases, the J end by 4 bases, with 8 bases between. CDR3 residues: CAILSYEQYF. For the CDR3, the DNA is TGTGCCATCCTATCTTACGAGCAGTACTTC.

The rearrangement links TRBV14 to TRBJ2-2, with D tentatively TRBD1 (6 bases). V was shortened by 1 base and J by 4 bases, with 13 bases between the two germline ends. The CDR3 spans 16 residues. Germline lookup yields CDR1 SGHDN and CDR2 FVKESK. Here the CDR3 DNA reads TGTGCCAGCAGCCAAGTTTCAGGGGTCGTCACCGGGGAGCTGTTTTTT. It translates to CASSQVSGVVTGELFF.